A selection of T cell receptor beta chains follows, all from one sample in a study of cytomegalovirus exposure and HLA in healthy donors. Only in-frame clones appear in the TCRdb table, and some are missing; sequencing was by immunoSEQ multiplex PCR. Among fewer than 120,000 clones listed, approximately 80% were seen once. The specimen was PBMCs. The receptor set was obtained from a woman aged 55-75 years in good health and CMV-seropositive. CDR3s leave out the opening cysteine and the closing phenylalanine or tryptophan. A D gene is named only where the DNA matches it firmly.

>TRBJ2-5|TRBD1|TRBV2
ASTYGQGAFGTQY
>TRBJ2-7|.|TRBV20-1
SGKLSGEQY
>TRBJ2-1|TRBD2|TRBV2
ASSPTSGRPNEQF
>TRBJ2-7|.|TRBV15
ATSRDQGSEQY
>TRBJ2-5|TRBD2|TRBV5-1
ASSGSGTSGEETQY
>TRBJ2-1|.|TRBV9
ASSGLSGPYNEQF
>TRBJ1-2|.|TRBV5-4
ASSLGQGGDTHT
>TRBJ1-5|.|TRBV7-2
ASSWFPGNQYQPQH
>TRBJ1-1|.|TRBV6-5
ASSYSRTVHTEAF
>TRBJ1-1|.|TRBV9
ASSFDGGGTEAF
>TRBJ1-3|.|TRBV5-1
ASSSTRGGSSGNTIY
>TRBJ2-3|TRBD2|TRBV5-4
ASSPLAGSGDTQY
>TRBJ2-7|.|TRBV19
ASSLALTSYEQY
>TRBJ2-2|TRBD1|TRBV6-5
ASSSTGTETIGELF
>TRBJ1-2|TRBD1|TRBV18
ASSSTGGLPLANYGYT
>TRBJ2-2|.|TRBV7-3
ASSFRPTGELF
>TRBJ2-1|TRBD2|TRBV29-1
SVERDSGRITEQF
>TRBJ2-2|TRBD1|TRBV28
ASLKGGANTGELF